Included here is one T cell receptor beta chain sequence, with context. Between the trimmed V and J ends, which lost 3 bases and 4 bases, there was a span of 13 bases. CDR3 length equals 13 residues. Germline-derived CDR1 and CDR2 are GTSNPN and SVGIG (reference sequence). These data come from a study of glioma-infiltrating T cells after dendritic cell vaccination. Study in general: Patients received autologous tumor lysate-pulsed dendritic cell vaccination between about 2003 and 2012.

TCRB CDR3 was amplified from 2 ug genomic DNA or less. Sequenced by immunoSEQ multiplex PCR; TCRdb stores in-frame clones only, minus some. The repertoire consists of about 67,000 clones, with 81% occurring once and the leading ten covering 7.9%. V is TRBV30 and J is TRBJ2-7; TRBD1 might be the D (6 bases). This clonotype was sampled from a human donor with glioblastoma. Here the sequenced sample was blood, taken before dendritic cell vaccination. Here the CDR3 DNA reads TGTGCCTGGAGAGCAGGGGCTAAATACGAGCAGTACTTC. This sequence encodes CAWRAGAKYEQYF.